The present entry profiles one T cell receptor (beta chain) with its context. Its antigen remains unidentified. This table comes from immunoSEQ multiplex PCR, and its TCRdb copy is limited to in-frame clones, with some not included. The sample has roughly 220,000 clones; about 89% are singletons. This sample stems from a study of cytomegalovirus exposure and HLA in healthy donors. Study-level findings and limits: Through in vitro validation, a few CMV-associated chains were shown to be specific for CMV antigens.

CDR3 length: 15 amino acids. Trimming took 6 bases from V and 5 from J; bases not matched to a gene: 8. Germline-derived CDR1 and CDR2 are WSHSY and SAAADI. This receptor was identified in a woman between 18 and 30 years old in good health and CMV-seronegative. The chain has TRBV10-2 and TRBJ2-1; 9 bases agree with TRBD2. The sample consisted of PBMCs. The CDR3 DNA sequence: TGCGCCAGCAGAGGGTTTGCGGGAGGGCACAATGAGCAGTTCTTC. Protein sequence: CASRGFAGGHNEQFF.